This entry features one T cell receptor beta chain sequence. This sample is part of a study of T cell clusters in autoimmune cytopenias. TRB was amplified from roughly 270 ng of peripheral blood genomic DNA per sample. Multiplex touch-down PCR amplified TRB using TRB-A and TRB-B pools in one tube. TCRdb reprocessed the multiplex PCR reads, keeping one entry per CDR3 protein, no DNA. Its listing shows about 7,000 distinct CDR3 sequences. The CDR3 is made up of 14 amino acids. Per germline, CDR1 PRHDT and CDR2 FYEKMQ (reference sequence). These same records also appear under a second study, on T cell repertoires in aging, cancer and after chemotherapy.

This clonotype was sampled from a human donor in good health. The sample taken for sequencing was peripheral blood. The chain links TRBV13 to TRBJ2-1; as DNA is missing, the TRBD2 call by TCRdb cannot be tested. CDR3 sequence reads: CASSSSGSSNEQFF.